Following are 20 T cell receptor beta chains from one sample sequenced in a study of Graves' ophthalmopathy and Graves' hyperthyroidism (dated by TCRdb to the late 2010s). The sequencer listed for this sample is Illumina HiSeq 2000. For repertoire sequencing, TCR beta CDR3 regions were amplified from RNA transcripts. The first round was an RT-PCR using HTBI primers with the Qiagen OneStep RT-PCR kit, and this first round was followed by a second-round multiplex PCR, then size selection and purification. In-frame beta chains were kept once TCRdb had trimmed the public reads at Q25 with fastp and called clones with MiXCR. Rows matching on CDR3 protein sequence are summarized as one entry with the most common DNA and genes. This sample gives almost 750,000 distinct CDR3 sequences in total; 35% to 50% of them show up just once. The ten largest clones add up to less than 55% of the sample. Sample: peripheral blood. Receptor source: an adult man with Graves' ophthalmopathy.

This clonotype came up many times. V usage is TRBV7-9 and J usage is TRBJ2-5; D perhaps matches TRBD2 (6 bases). Trimming took 5 bases from V and 5 from J, leaving 12 bases between them. Germline CDR1 and CDR2: SEHNR and FQNEAQ (reference sequence). The CDR3 is 13 amino acids. The CDR3 here is CASSGGSPETQYF. The CDR3 nucleotides are TGTGCCAGCAGCGGGGGGTCCCCGGAGACCCAGTACTTC.

A few counts support this clonotype. The V gene is TRBV4-3, the J gene TRBJ2-7; D unclear. This CDR3 has 13 residues. Germline V lookup: CDR1 LGHNA, CDR2 YSLEER. Trimming left V 1 base short and J 3 bases short, with 7 bases between. The CDR3 reads CASSQVVSYEQYF. The CDR3 DNA follows: TGCGCCAGCAGCCAAGTTGTCAGCTACGAGCAGTACTTC.

The rearrangement joins TRBV11-2 to TRBJ2-7, with D perhaps assigned TRBD1 or TRBD2 (5 bases each). Germline values: CDR1 SGHAT, CDR2 FQNNGV. Trimming pared 5 bases from V and 0 bases from J, leaving 11 bases between. The CDR3 contains 14 residues. CDR3 loop: CASSLYGASYEQYF. CDR3 bases: TGTGCCAGCAGCCTATACGGGGCCTCCTACGAGCAGTACTTC.

This clonotype showed up just a few times. V and J are TRBV20-1 and TRBJ2-7; 12 bases map to TRBD1. The germline gives CDR1 DFQATT, CDR2 SNEGSKA (reference sequence). This CDR3 is 16 amino acids long. J gave up 5 bases and V 3 bases, and 11 bases lay outside the gene matches. CDR3 DNA sequence: TGCAGTGCTAGTTACCCCACCGGGACAGGGGGCGACGAGCAGTACTTC. It specifies CSASYPTGTGGDEQYF.

This clonotype was detected a few times. The chain combines TRBV2 with TRBJ1-5, with D hard to call. This CDR3 is 18 amino acids long. Germline CDR1 SNHLY, CDR2 FYNNEI. V gave up 2 bases and J gave up 0 bases, with 17 bases separating them. CDR3: CASSETSPRGNSNQPQHF. For the CDR3, the DNA is TGTGCCAGCAGTGAAACGTCCCCCCGGGGAAATAGCAATCAGCCCCAGCATTTT.

In its sample, this clonotype was seen a few times. V usage is TRBV11-2 and J usage is TRBJ1-2; maybe TRBD1 (6 bases). V dropped 3 bases and J dropped 3 bases, with 14 bases sitting between them. CDR3 length: 15 residues. The V gene's germline CDR1 is SGHAT and CDR2 FQNNGV. CDR3 coding DNA: TGTGCCAGCAGCTTGGGACACACTAAGGACTATGGCTACACCTTC. Translated, it gives CASSLGHTKDYGYTF.

V usage is TRBV2 and J usage is TRBJ2-7; D gene ambiguous. V was pared by 10 bases and J by 3 bases, with 13 bases between. Germline V gene lookup returns CDR1 SNHLY and CDR2 FYNNEI. The CDR3 sequence is 12 residues long. CDR3 region: CATQTVFYEQYF. The DNA of the CDR3 is TGTGCCACCCAAACAGTATTCTACGAGCAGTACTTC.

This clonotype has only a few counts. The J gene is TRBJ2-7, the V gene TRBV20-1; TRBD1 is a possible D gene (5 bases). Looked up from germline, CDR1 is DFQATT and CDR2 is SNEGSKA (reference sequence). The CDR3 spans 14 residues. The V end was cut by 4 bases, the J end by 1 base, with 14 bases between. The DNA for the CDR3 is TGCAGTGCTACTCCTGACAGAATTTCCTACGAGCAGTACTTC. Protein: CSATPDRISYEQYF.

This clonotype has a handful of counts. The junction does not match germline at one end; this may be a read error. The rearrangement joins TRBV7-9 to TRBJ2-2, with D hard to call. Germline CDR1 SEHNR, CDR2 FQNEAQ (reference sequence). The CDR3 runs 16 residues. Here the CDR3 reads CASSQVNRANTGELFF. The DNA for the CDR3 is TGCGCCAGCAGCCAAGTTAACCGGGCCAACACCGGGGAGCTGTTTTTT.

This clonotype was seen many times. This chain connects TRBV10-3 to TRBJ1-2, with D perhaps matching TRBD1 (5 bases). The CDR3 runs to 13 residues. Trimming took 10 bases from V and 6 from J, leaving 18 bases between them. Germline CDR1 and CDR2: ENHRY and SYGVKD. CDR3 in DNA: TGTGCCACCTCGACGGGGCAGGACGATGGCTACACCTTC. Translation gives CATSTGQDDGYTF.

V usage is TRBV29-1 and J usage is TRBJ2-7, with 9 nucleotides matching TRBD1. The V gene's germline CDR1 is SQVTM and CDR2 ANQGSEA. CDR3 length: 13 residues. CDR3 sequence (DNA): TGCAGTTACGGAGGGACAGGGCTTTACGAGCAGTACTTC. Protein product: CSYGGTGLYEQYF.

This clonotype was detected ten times or more. The chain is built from TRBV6-5 and TRBJ1-2, with D hard to call. V shed 2 bases and J shed 0 bases, with 7 bases lying between them. Germline lookup yields CDR1 MNHEY and CDR2 SVGAGI. The CDR3 is 14 amino acids. CDR3: CASSYGNANYGYTF. CDR3 coding DNA: TGTGCCAGCAGTTACGGGAACGCTAACTATGGCTACACCTTC.

The gene calls are TRBV11-2 and TRBJ2-7, with D unclear. The CDR3 has 10 amino acids. Trimming took off 8 bases at V and 4 bases at J, with 6 bases between the two ends. In germline, CDR1 is SGHAT, CDR2 FQNNGV. CDR3 amino acids: CASGKYEQYF. CDR3 nucleotide sequence: TGTGCCAGCGGGAAGTACGAGCAGTACTTC.

The J gene is TRBJ2-5, the V gene TRBV5-6; possible D gene TRBD2, 5 bases. This CDR3 comprises 13 residues. V lost 4 bases and J lost 3, with 10 bases in between. Per germline, CDR1 SGHDT and CDR2 YYEEEE. The CDR3, as DNA: TGTGCCAGCAGCCAAGAACTAGAAGAGACCCAGTACTTC. Its protein is CASSQELEETQYF. Drawing the rest from reference TRBV5-6 and TRBJ2-5, the complete variable domain is DAGVTQSPTHLIKTRGQQVTLRCSPKSGHDTVSWYQQALGQGPQFIFQYYEEEERQRGNFPDRFSGHQFPNYSSELNVNALLLGDSALYLCASSQELEETQYFGPGTRLLVL.

This clonotype occurred many times. V is TRBV10-3 and J is TRBJ1-5; no definite D call. The ends were cut back, 2 bases at V and 1 base at J, with 3 bases in the middle. The CDR3 length is 13 residues. The germline V gene has CDR1 ENHRY and CDR2 SYGVKD. CDR3 residues: CAISETSNQPQHF. DNA of the CDR3: TGTGCCATCAGTGAGACAAGCAATCAGCCCCAGCATTTT.

The J gene is TRBJ2-7, the V gene TRBV10-3; 7 bases line up with TRBD1. The CDR3 extends over 13 amino acids. With 10 bases clipped from V and 1 base from J, the junction kept 7 bases outside the gene matches. The germline V gene encodes CDR1 ENHRY and CDR2 SYGVKD. This CDR3 is CANAGTASYEQYF. DNA of the CDR3: TGTGCCAATGCCGGGACAGCTTCCTACGAGCAGTACTTC.

This clonotype was seen ten or more times. The CDR3 DNA is TGTGCCAGTAGAGTAGCTGGAAACACCATATATTTT. It codes for CASRVAGNTIYF. The chain has TRBV2 and TRBJ1-3; D not resolved. V was clipped by 9 bases and J by 2 bases, with 8 bases between them. CDR1 is SNHLY, CDR2 FYNNEI, per germline. This CDR3 is built from 12 residues.

The chain couples TRBV7-9 to TRBJ1-1; D remains unclear. The CDR3 sequence is 12 residues long. The germline V gene encodes CDR1 SEHNR and CDR2 FQNEAQ (reference sequence). The V end lost 5 bases, the J end lost 6 bases, and 10 bases lay between the germline ends. This CDR3 is CASSPRYSEAFF. CDR3 nucleotide sequence: TGTGCCAGCAGCCCGAGGTACTCTGAAGCTTTCTTT.

This sequence joins TRBV2 and TRBJ1-4, with 10 bases that match TRBD1. CDR1 SNHLY and CDR2 FYNNEI come from the germline V gene. Germline trimming cut 4 bases from V and 6 bases from J; bases unmatched to any gene: 8. The CDR3 spans 16 residues. The CDR3 protein is CASSARGGTGDEKLFF. In nucleotides, the CDR3 is TGTGCCAGCAGTGCTAGAGGGGGGACAGGGGATGAAAAACTGTTTTTT.

V is TRBV2 and J is TRBJ1-6, with 10 bases lining up with TRBD1. Germline V CDR1 and CDR2: SNHLY, FYNNEI. The length of the CDR3 is 16 residues. V lost 6 bases and J lost 6; bases outside the gene matches: 8. The CDR3 DNA follows: TGTGCCAGCAGCCCGGACAGGGGGACCCCTAATTCACCCCTCCACTTT. Amino acids: CASSPDRGTPNSPLHF.